This entry lists 29 T cell receptor beta chains sequenced from one sample in a study of CD8+ T cells in alopecia areata. TCR sequencing used cDNA made by reverse transcription of extracted RNA. Clones were sequenced by immunoSEQ multiplex PCR, and TCRdb holds only the in-frame ones, with some missing. Among 150,000 to 200,000 clones, approximately 59% were seen once, and the ten largest hold roughly 17%. Treatment meaning: oral pan-JAK inhibitor, 5-10 mg twice daily. The sample consisted of CD4+ T cells sorted from blood, taken between weeks 55 and 65, from a patient treated with tofacitinib. The receptor set was obtained from a human donor with alopecia areata.

The chain recombines TRBV4-1 with TRBJ2-3; D is possibly TRBD2 (6 bases). CDR3 length: 15 residues. Germline-derived CDR1 and CDR2 are MGHRA and YSYEKL. Trimming pared 0 bases from V and 7 bases from J, leaving 14 bases between. The DNA of the CDR3 is TGCGCCAGCAGCCAAGAAACTAGCCATGCTTATACGCAGTATTTT. Its protein is CASSQETSHAYTQYF.

This chain connects TRBV30 to TRBJ1-5, with D possibly being TRBD1 (5 bases). This CDR3 has 14 amino acids. V lost 2 bases and J lost 6, with 14 bases in between. Germline V lookup: CDR1 GTSNPN, CDR2 SVGIG (reference sequence). CDR3 residues: CAWSQQGVGQPQHF. The DNA for the CDR3 is TGTGCCTGGAGTCAACAAGGGGTCGGTCAGCCCCAGCATTTT.

This chain uses TRBV7-8 with TRBJ1-1; 9 nucleotides line up with TRBD1. The V and J ends lost 5 bases and 2 bases, in that order; junction bases with no gene match: 3. The length of the CDR3 is 14 residues. Germline CDR1 is SGHVS and CDR2 is FQNEAQ. DNA for the CDR3: TGTGCCAGCAGCGGGGACAGGGAAAACACTGAAGCTTTCTTT. Amino acid sequence: CASSGDRENTEAFF.

In this sample, this clone turned up a few times. The chain carries TRBV9 and TRBJ2-3; 7 nucleotides align to TRBD1. The V and J ends lost 0 bases and 1 base, in that order; junction bases with no gene match: 2. CDR3 length equals 15 residues. From germline, CDR1 is SGDLS and CDR2 YYNGEE. CDR3 loop: CASSVGDSRTDTQYF. DNA of the CDR3: TGTGCCAGCAGCGTAGGGGACAGCCGCACAGATACGCAGTATTTT.

The chain is built from TRBV10-3 and TRBJ2-1; D remains ambiguous. V dropped 1 base and J dropped 5 bases, with 0 bases sitting between them. Germline CDR1 ENHRY, CDR2 SYGVKD. CDR3 length: 11 residues. CDR3 coding DNA: TGTGCCATCAGTGAGTACAATGAGCAGTTCTTC. Translating it yields CAISEYNEQFF.

The rearrangement joins TRBV18 to TRBJ2-3; 8 bases are a match to TRBD2. The junction had 7 bases not matched to a gene; V was cut back by 1 base and J by 1 base. Germline V CDR1 and CDR2: KGHSH, LQKENI. The CDR3 runs 17 residues. The CDR3 reads CASSPRLAGKRTDTQYF. The CDR3 DNA reads as TGTGCCAGCTCACCACGTCTAGCGGGCAAGCGCACAGATACGCAGTATTTT.

The chain joins TRBV11-3 to TRBJ2-3; D might be TRBD1 (6 bases). Germline-derived CDR1 and CDR2 are SGHNT and YENEEA. V was trimmed by 6 bases and J by 5 bases, leaving 12 bases between them. This CDR3 spans 13 amino acids. CDR3 DNA sequence: TGTGCCAGCAGGTACAGGGTGGGAGATACGCAGTATTTT. Protein sequence: CASRYRVGDTQYF.

This rearrangement joins TRBV15 to TRBJ2-7; D is perhaps TRBD1 (6 bases). The CDR3 has 14 amino acids. V lost 9 bases and J 4 bases, leaving 19 bases between the germline ends. Germline V lookup: CDR1 LNHNV, CDR2 YYDKDF (reference sequence). The CDR3 region has the DNA TGTGCCACGGGGATTGATACAGGGAGATACGAGCAGTACTTC. It yields the protein CATGIDTGRYEQYF. Full variable domain (outside the CDR3, taken from reference TRBV15 and TRBJ2-7): DAMVIQNPRYQVTQFGKPVTLSCSQTLNHNVMYWYQQKSSQAPKLLFHYYDKDFNNEADTPDNFQSRRPNTSFCFLDIRSPGLGDTAMYLCATGIDTGRYEQYFGPGTRLTVT.

V usage is TRBV7-9 and J usage is TRBJ2-7; D gene unclear. The CDR3 has 12 residues. Germline V gene sequence: CDR1 SEHNR, CDR2 FQNEAQ (reference sequence). The germline V and J ends were trimmed by 1 base and 4 bases, with 5 bases remaining between them. The chain's CDR3 is CASSLGQYEQYF. DNA of the CDR3: TGTGCCAGCAGCTTAGGGCAGTACGAGCAGTACTTC.

The V call is TRBV29-1, the J call TRBJ1-1; D ambiguous. The V end lost 5 bases, the J end lost 4 bases, and 8 bases lay between the germline ends. The CDR3 is 11 residues long. Germline CDR1 SQVTM, CDR2 ANQGSEA. This CDR3 is CSVKVTTEAFF. The CDR3 DNA reads as TGCAGCGTTAAGGTAACCACTGAAGCTTTCTTT.

The chain combines TRBV9 with TRBJ2-1; D is undetermined. From germline, CDR1 is SGDLS and CDR2 YYNGEE. The CDR3 is 13 residues long. V was pared by 2 bases and J by 7 bases, with 10 bases between. The CDR3 spells CASSVLGWNEQFF. CDR3 sequence (DNA): TGTGCCAGCAGCGTTCTGGGGTGGAATGAGCAGTTCTTC.

This clone came up a few times. This sequence joins TRBV2 and TRBJ2-2, with D tentatively TRBD2 (7 bases). The CDR3 is made up of 16 amino acids. The germline CDR1 and CDR2 sequences are SNHLY and FYNNEI. V was trimmed by 6 bases and J by 5 bases, leaving 19 bases between them. The CDR3 DNA sequence: TGTGCCAGCAGGGGGAGGGTTGGACAGCGGACCGGGGAGCTGTTTTTT. Translated: CASRGRVGQRTGELFF.

V and J are TRBV30 and TRBJ1-6, with D tentatively TRBD1 (5 bases). The germline V and J ends were trimmed by 4 bases and 0 bases, with 10 bases remaining between them. The CDR3 is 15 amino acids. Germline CDR1 is GTSNPN and CDR2 is SVGIG (reference sequence). CDR3 in amino acids: CAWKGTGSYNSPLHF. The CDR3 region has the DNA TGTGCCTGGAAGGGGACCGGCTCCTATAATTCACCCCTCCACTTT. The entire variable domain, with the rest obtained from reference TRBV30 and TRBJ1-6, is as follows: SQTIHQWPATLVQPVGSPLSLECTVEGTSNPNLYWYRQAAGRGLQLLFYSVGIGQISSEVPQNLSASRPQDRQFILSSKKLLLSDSGFYLCAWKGTGSYNSPLHFGNGTRLTVT.

The chain is built from TRBV30 and TRBJ2-1; D not certain. Germline CDR1 reads GTSNPN; CDR2 reads SVGIG (reference sequence). V was trimmed by 1 base and J by 3 bases, leaving 7 bases between them. The CDR3 covers 13 residues. Here the CDR3 DNA reads TGTGCCTGGAGTGGCGGCTACTACAATGAGCAGTTCTTC. The encoded protein is CAWSGGYYNEQFF. The full variable domain, with the rest looked up from reference TRBV30 and TRBJ2-1, is SQTIHQWPATLVQPVGSPLSLECTVEGTSNPNLYWYRQAAGRGLQLLFYSVGIGQISSEVPQNLSASRPQDRQFILSSKKLLLSDSGFYLCAWSGGYYNEQFFGPGTRLTVL.

J is TRBJ1-1 and V is TRBV4-2; a possible D gene is TRBD1 (6 bases). Between the trimmed V and J ends, which lost 6 bases and 4 bases, there was a span of 15 bases. The CDR3 is 14 amino acids. Germline V gene data show CDR1 as LGHNA and CDR2 as YNFKEQ. The CDR3 sequence is CASSPNRDLTEAFF. CDR3 DNA sequence: TGTGCCAGCAGTCCTAACAGGGATCTCACTGAAGCTTTCTTT.

V gene TRBV7-9 combines with J gene TRBJ2-4; a possible D gene is TRBD1 (5 bases). The CDR3 consists of 13 residues. V gave up 1 base and J gave up 13 bases, with 14 bases separating them. Per the germline V gene, CDR1 is SEHNR and CDR2 is FQNEAQ (reference sequence). The CDR3 loop is CASSLDGALPQYF. The DNA for the CDR3 is TGTGCCAGCAGCTTAGATGGGGCCCTCCCCCAGTACTTC.

The chain links TRBV9 to TRBJ2-1; D ambiguous. Per germline, CDR1 SGDLS and CDR2 YYNGEE. The CDR3 loop spans 13 amino acids. Deletions cut 0 bases from V and 6 bases from J, with 7 bases between. CDR3 DNA sequence: TGTGCCAGCAGCGTAGCTCCCGGCAATGAGCAGTTCTTC. This translates into CASSVAPGNEQFF. The whole variable domain, filled in from reference TRBV9 and TRBJ2-1, reads DSGVTQTPKHLITATGQRVTLRCSPRSGDLSVYWYQQSLDQGLQFLIQYYNGEERAKGNILERFSAQQFPDLHSELNLSSLELGDSALYFCASSVAPGNEQFFGPGTRLTVL.

The J gene is TRBJ1-2, the V gene TRBV15; D is uncertain. This CDR3 is built from 11 residues. V shed 5 bases and J shed 1 base, with 2 bases lying between them. CDR1 is LNHNV, CDR2 YYDKDF, per germline (reference sequence). The CDR3 is CATSDNYGYTF. The CDR3 region has the DNA TGTGCCACCAGCGATAACTATGGCTACACCTTC.

The V gene is TRBV5-1, the J gene TRBJ2-7; possibly TRBD1 or TRBD2 for D (5 bases each). The CDR3 spans 14 residues. Germline V gene lookup returns CDR1 SGHRS and CDR2 YFSETQ. Trimming left V 1 base short and J 3 bases short, with 11 bases between. The CDR3, as DNA: TGCGCCAGCAGCTTGAGGGACGGTAACTACGAGCAGTACTTC. Encoded protein: CASSLRDGNYEQYF.

This chain joins TRBV5-6 and TRBJ2-7, with D tentatively TRBD1 (5 bases). The length of the CDR3 is 15 residues. Deletions cut 4 bases from V and 5 bases from J, with 19 bases between. Germline lookup yields CDR1 SGHDT and CDR2 YYEEEE. Written as DNA, the CDR3 is TGTGCCAGCAGCCCCCGTTTAAGGGGAAGGAACGAGCAGTACTTC. It is translated as CASSPRLRGRNEQYF.

This clone occurred once. This chain uses TRBV30 with TRBJ2-6; D is uncertain. The V gene lost 5 bases and the J gene lost 0 bases, with 5 bases spanning the gap. Germline assignment: CDR1 GTSNPN and CDR2 SVGIG (reference sequence). CDR3 length: 13 amino acids. CDR3 sequence reads: CAWGPSGANVLTF. The CDR3 DNA is TGTGCCTGGGGTCCCTCTGGGGCCAACGTCCTGACTTTC.

The V gene is TRBV6-5, the J gene TRBJ1-1; D not certain. Germline values: CDR1 MNHEY, CDR2 SVGAGI. The length of the CDR3 is 14 residues. The V end lost 2 bases, the J end lost 1 base, and 8 bases lay between the germline ends. The CDR3 loop is CASSYISSNTEAFF. The DNA of the CDR3 is TGTGCCAGCAGTTACATAAGTTCGAACACTGAAGCTTTCTTT.

This clone has a handful of counts. DNA for the CDR3: TGTGCCTGGAACCGCCAGGTGAACACTGAAGCTTTCTTT. This gives the protein CAWNRQVNTEAFF. V is TRBV30 and J is TRBJ1-1; no clear D gene. With 4 bases removed from V and 0 bases from J, the gap between germline ends came to 9 bases. The CDR3 spans 13 residues. Germline assignment: CDR1 GTSNPN and CDR2 SVGIG (reference sequence).

This clone was counted a few times. V usage is TRBV7-2 and J usage is TRBJ1-2; D ambiguous. Between the trimmed V and J ends, which lost 5 bases and 6 bases, there was a span of 13 bases. CDR3 size: 13 residues. The V gene's germline CDR1 is SGHTA and CDR2 FQGNSA. CDR3 in amino acids: CASSNPGRNGYTF. CDR3 DNA: TGTGCCAGCAGCAATCCGGGTAGGAATGGCTACACCTTC.

This clone was counted a single time. The gene calls are TRBV6-5 and TRBJ1-2; a weak D match, TRBD1 (6 bases). Per the germline V gene, CDR1 is MNHEY and CDR2 is SVGAGI. The CDR3 is 12 amino acids. With 5 bases removed from V and 8 bases from J, the gap between germline ends came to 12 bases. The CDR3 protein is CASSQGQGGYTF. The CDR3 nucleotides read TGTGCCAGCAGTCAGGGGCAGGGGGGCTACACCTTC.

The J gene is TRBJ2-7, the V gene TRBV30; D tentatively reads TRBD1 or TRBD2 (5 bases each). CDR1 is GTSNPN, CDR2 SVGIG, per germline (reference sequence). The CDR3 consists of 13 residues. V gave up 8 bases and J gave up 0 bases, with 14 bases separating them. CDR3 region: CATGATPSYEQYF. The CDR3 DNA is TGTGCCACCGGGGCCACCCCCTCCTACGAGCAGTACTTC.

The chain employs TRBV30 and TRBJ2-7, with D hard to call. CDR1 GTSNPN and CDR2 SVGIG come from the germline V gene (reference sequence). The V gene lost 0 bases and the J gene lost 1 base, with 4 bases spanning the gap. The length of the CDR3 is 12 residues. CDR3 nucleotide sequence: TGTGCCTGGAGTGTCTTATCCTACGAGCAGTACTTC. Amino acids: CAWSVLSYEQYF. The variable domain in full, completed from reference TRBV30 and TRBJ2-7, reads SQTIHQWPATLVQPVGSPLSLECTVEGTSNPNLYWYRQAAGRGLQLLFYSVGIGQISSEVPQNLSASRPQDRQFILSSKKLLLSDSGFYLCAWSVLSYEQYFGPGTRLTVT.

CDR3 sequence reads: CASSGPIDYEQYF. CDR3 coding DNA: TGCGCCAGCAGCGGGCCGATAGACTACGAGCAGTACTTC. The chain links TRBV5-1 to TRBJ2-7; D ambiguous. The CDR3 sequence is 13 residues long. Trimming took off 4 bases at V and 3 bases at J, with 11 bases between the two ends. Germline CDR1 reads SGHRS; CDR2 reads YFSETQ.

This clone came up once. This chain uses TRBV5-4 with TRBJ2-7; D possibly corresponds to TRBD1 (6 bases). CDR1 is SGHNT, CDR2 YYREEE, per germline (reference sequence). V lost 4 bases to trimming and J lost 3 bases, with 14 bases between them. The CDR3 consists of 14 residues. The CDR3 DNA is TGTGCCAGCAGCCCAGAAGGACAGATCTACGAGCAGTACTTC. Protein product: CASSPEGQIYEQYF.